Listed here are 9 T cell receptor beta chains from one sample, sequenced in a study of T cell repertoires in cytomegalovirus infection. TCRdb called the reads again in MiXCR, with one record for every CDR3 protein. The sample has about 360,000 distinct CDR3 sequences, 15% to 20% seen once. Sample: PBMCs. The receptors derive from a human donor in good health (CMV status not recorded). Some clones in this sample may be carry-over from other donors' samples.

This clonotype was observed at least ten times. J is TRBJ2-7 and V is TRBV2; 9 bases are a match to TRBD1. CDR3 length: 14 amino acids. Germline CDR1 SNHLY, CDR2 FYNNEI. With V trimmed by 4 bases and J by 2 bases, 3 bases remained unmatched. This CDR3 reads CASSAGTGTYEQYF. The CDR3 coding sequence is TGTGCCAGCAGTGCCGGGACAGGGACCTACGAGCAGTACTTC. The entire variable domain, with the rest obtained from reference TRBV2 and TRBJ2-7, is as follows: EPEVTQTPSHQVTQMGQEVILRCVPISNHLYFYWYRQILGQKVEFLVSFYNNEISEKSEIFDDQFSVERPDGSNFTLKIRSTKLEDSAMYFCASSAGTGTYEQYFGPGTRLTVT.

This clonotype was counted between two and nine times. The chain is built from TRBV7-7 and TRBJ2-1; TRBD2 matches 8 bases. This CDR3 is built from 14 residues. Unmatched junction bases numbered 4, after V lost 1 base and J lost 8 bases. Germline V gene data show CDR1 as SSHAT and CDR2 as FNYEAQ (reference sequence). The CDR3 loop is CASSLVGLGDEQFF. CDR3 coding DNA: TGTGCCAGCAGCTTAGTGGGACTAGGGGATGAGCAGTTCTTC.

This clonotype has a handful of counts. The chain carries TRBV15 and TRBJ1-3, with D uncertain. V was trimmed by 0 bases and J by 4 bases, leaving 16 bases between them. Germline CDR1 LNHNV, CDR2 YYDKDF (reference sequence). The CDR3 has 17 residues. The CDR3 here is CATSRDWSGALGNTIYF. DNA for the CDR3: TGTGCCACCAGCAGAGATTGGTCTGGCGCTCTAGGAAACACCATATATTTT.

This clonotype was observed a handful of times. The chain is built from TRBV7-2 and TRBJ2-2; D is perhaps TRBD1 (5 bases). The V and J ends lost 9 bases and 5 bases respectively, with 19 bases between them. The germline V gene has CDR1 SGHTA and CDR2 FQGNSA. This CDR3 comprises 15 residues. CDR3 region: CASKPQGMVTGELFF. DNA of the CDR3: TGTGCCAGTAAGCCCCAGGGAATGGTTACCGGGGAGCTGTTTTTT.

In this sample, this clonotype turned up a few times. This rearrangement joins TRBV2 to TRBJ1-5; D is unresolved. CDR3 length: 14 residues. V lost 4 bases and J 5 bases, leaving 12 bases between the germline ends. The germline gives CDR1 SNHLY, CDR2 FYNNEI. CDR3 coding DNA: TGTGCCAGCAGTGCCCAAGGGCCGGATCAGCCCCAGCATTTT. It codes for CASSAQGPDQPQHF.

This chain joins TRBV20-1 and TRBJ2-5, with 7 bases lining up with TRBD2. Germline CDR1 DFQATT, CDR2 SNEGSKA (reference sequence). Unmatched junction bases numbered 9, after V lost 6 bases and J lost 5 bases. This CDR3 contains 13 residues. The chain's CDR3 is CSAPGRERETQYF. DNA of the CDR3: TGCAGTGCCCCAGGGAGGGAGCGTGAGACCCAGTACTTC.

This clonotype appeared many times. The chain is built from TRBV7-8 and TRBJ2-3; D gene ambiguous. V lost 1 base, J lost 9 bases, and 8 bases lay in between. This CDR3 is built from 12 residues. Germline CDR1 and CDR2: SGHVS and FQNEAQ. DNA for the CDR3: TGTGCCAGCAGCTTAGAGGGTTTGACGCAGTATTTT. Residues: CASSLEGLTQYF. The whole variable domain, filled in from reference TRBV7-8 and TRBJ2-3, reads GAGVSQSPRYKVAKRGQDVALRCDPISGHVSLFWYQQALGQGPEFLTYFQNEAQLDKSGLPSDRFFAERPEGSVSTLKIQRTQQEDSAVYLCASSLEGLTQYFGPGTRLTVL.

At least ten counts were recorded for this clonotype. The chain combines TRBV12-3 or TRBV12-4 with TRBJ1-1, with D unresolved. Trimming took 2 bases from V and 6 from J, leaving 10 bases between them. The CDR3 runs 13 residues. CDR3 nucleotide sequence: TGTGCCAGCAGTTTACTTAGCGGCTCTGAAGCTTTCTTT. Protein sequence: CASSLLSGSEAFF.

This clonotype was detected only a few times. The V and J genes are TRBV6-2 or TRBV6-3 and TRBJ2-7; 7 bases match TRBD1. The trim removed 2 bases at V and 3 bases at J, leaving 7 bases unmatched. This CDR3 is 15 amino acids long. The germline V gene encodes CDR1 MNHEY and CDR2 SVGEGT. The CDR3 here is CASSYGQVRHYEQYF. The CDR3 region has the DNA TGTGCCAGCAGTTACGGACAGGTTAGACACTACGAGCAGTACTTC.